This passage covers 11 T cell receptor beta chains from one sample sequenced in a study of T cell repertoires in cytomegalovirus infection. In TCRdb, the reads were re-called with MiXCR into one record per CDR3 protein. The table shows about 530,000 distinct CDR3 sequences, with about 26% occurring only once. Sequencing was done on a sample of PBMCs. Source of these receptors: a human donor in good health (CMV status not recorded). Some clones in this sample may be carry-over from other donors' samples.

The sample holds a few counts of this clonotype. V gene TRBV29-1 combines with J gene TRBJ2-1, with D tentatively TRBD2 (5 bases). The CDR3 covers 13 residues. The V end was cut by 6 bases, the J end by 6 bases, with 15 bases between. Germline V gene data show CDR1 as SQVTM and CDR2 as ANQGSEA. CDR3 in amino acids: CSVRTGNANEQFF. DNA of the CDR3: TGCAGCGTGCGGACTGGAAACGCCAATGAGCAGTTCTTC.

The gene calls are TRBV5-6 and TRBJ2-1; maybe TRBD1 (6 bases). The CDR3 runs 17 residues. Germline CDR1 and CDR2: SGHDT and YYEEEE. Trimming left V 1 base short and J 7 bases short, with 21 bases between. The CDR3 bases are TGTGCCAGCAGCTTGTTGTTTCCGGCAGGGGTGGAGAATGAGCAGTTCTTC. As protein: CASSLLFPAGVENEQFF.

This clonotype was observed many times. V gene TRBV7-8 combines with J gene TRBJ1-4; D is possibly TRBD1 (6 bases). Looked up from germline, CDR1 is SGHVS and CDR2 is FQNEAQ. The CDR3 loop spans 15 amino acids. Trimming removed 5 bases at V and 0 bases at J, with 10 bases between. In DNA, the CDR3 is TGTGCCAGCAGCCAACAGGGCGCAACTAATGAAAAACTGTTTTTT. It codes for CASSQQGATNEKLFF.

The rearrangement links TRBV12-3 or TRBV12-4 to TRBJ1-2; 7 bases align to TRBD1. The CDR3 loop spans 18 amino acids. Trimming took 5 bases from V and 3 from J; bases not matched to a gene: 18. The CDR3: CASSPYPGQRRGYYGYTF. Here the CDR3 DNA reads TGTGCCAGCAGTCCCTATCCGGGACAGCGCCGCGGGTACTATGGCTACACCTTC.

This chain joins TRBV19 and TRBJ1-2; TRBD1 agrees at 7 bases. The CDR3 sequence is 14 residues long. V was clipped by 4 bases and J by 5 bases; unmatched bases: 7. Germline loops: CDR1 LNHDA, CDR2 SQIVND (reference sequence). The CDR3 spells CASSNQDRRYGYTF. CDR3 bases: TGTGCCAGTAGTAACCAGGACAGGCGGTATGGCTACACCTTC. The full variable domain, in which reference TRBV19 and TRBJ1-2 provide the parts outside the CDR3, is DGGITQSPKYLFRKEGQNVTLSCEQNLNHDAMYWYRQDPGQGLRLIYYSQIVNDFQKGDIAEGYSVSREKKESFPLTVTSAQKNPTAFYLCASSNQDRRYGYTFGSGTRLTVV.

The V call is TRBV9, the J call TRBJ2-3, with 11 nucleotides matching TRBD2. J lost 5 bases, V lost 3 bases, and 2 bases had no gene match. This CDR3 is built from 14 residues. CDR1 and CDR2 from the germline V gene are SGDLS and YYNGEE. The chain's CDR3 is CASSGLAGLDTQYF. DNA for the CDR3: TGTGCCAGCAGCGGACTAGCGGGGTTAGATACGCAGTATTTT.

This clonotype appeared a few times. The V and J genes are TRBV12-3 or TRBV12-4 and TRBJ2-3, with 7 bases identical to TRBD2. The CDR3 runs to 16 residues. V was pared by 3 bases and J by 6 bases, with 12 bases of the junction left unmatched. The CDR3 coding sequence is TGTGCCAGCAGTTTTGTTAGCGGGCCGCTAGGGGATACGCAGTATTTT. As protein: CASSFVSGPLGDTQYF.

The genes are TRBV28 and TRBJ2-5, with D tentatively TRBD1 (5 bases). V gave up 5 bases and J gave up 3 bases, with 16 bases separating them. The CDR3 covers 15 residues. Germline V lookup: CDR1 MDHEN, CDR2 SYDVKM. CDR3 nucleotide sequence: TGTGCCAGCAGTCCCAACCCCGGCAGGGAAGAGACCCAGTACTTC. It translates to CASSPNPGREETQYF.

This clonotype was seen a handful of times. This chain joins TRBV7-3 and TRBJ2-5; D is uncertain. The V end lost 5 bases, the J end lost 7 bases, and 14 bases lay between the germline ends. Germline loops: CDR1 SGHTA, CDR2 FQGTGA. The CDR3 runs to 13 residues. The CDR3 DNA is TGTGCCAGCAGCATTGACTCGTACCGGACCCAGTACTTC. Protein: CASSIDSYRTQYF.

This clonotype was recorded many times. This sequence joins TRBV7-8 and TRBJ1-4; 11 bases line up with TRBD1. Germline V CDR1 and CDR2: SGHVS, FQNEAQ. V dropped 5 bases and J dropped 4; count of bases not matched to a gene: 9. The CDR3 loop spans 17 amino acids. DNA of the CDR3: TGTGCCAGCAGCCCGGACAGGGGGCTGATACTTAATGAAAAACTGTTTTTT. Amino acids: CASSPDRGLILNEKLFF.

The chain is built from TRBV28 and TRBJ2-3; the D gene is possibly TRBD2 (5 bases). This CDR3 has 16 residues. Germline V CDR1 and CDR2: MDHEN, SYDVKM. Trimming removed 3 bases at V and 4 bases at J, with 17 bases between. The CDR3 reads CASSFRRVIVSDTQYF. In DNA, the CDR3 is TGTGCCAGCAGTTTTCGGCGGGTCATAGTTTCAGATACGCAGTATTTT.